The 8 T cell receptor beta chains reported below all come from one sample, sequenced in a study of T-cell memory formation after mild COVID-19. MiXCR, applied by TCRdb to the 5' RACE reads, yields one record per CDR3 protein. This table holds 180,000 or so distinct CDR3 sequences, 11% found once. Source material: PBMCs or a T cell subset sorted from them (not recorded which). The receptor source for this set is a man between 18 and 35 years old who had mild COVID-19 (a few samples of this study predate the infection). Cell type and time point are not known.

This clonotype was counted a few times. The chain is built from TRBV7-3 and TRBJ2-2, with D possibly being TRBD2 (6 bases). The germline CDR1 and CDR2 sequences are SGHTA and FQGTGA. There are 14 residues in the CDR3. The ends were cut back, 3 bases at V and 4 bases at J, with 9 bases in the middle. In nucleotides, the CDR3 is TGTGCCAGCAGCTTGGGGGGTGCCACCGGGGAGCTGTTTTTT. Protein product: CASSLGGATGELFF.

This clonotype was found many times. The genes are TRBV6-5 and TRBJ1-5, with D unresolved. The germline CDR1 and CDR2 sequences are MNHEY and SVGAGI. V was shortened by 6 bases and J by 2 bases, with 14 bases between the two germline ends. CDR3 length equals 15 residues. This chain's CDR3 is CASSPNWVGNQPQHF. DNA of the CDR3: TGTGCCAGCAGCCCCAATTGGGTGGGCAATCAGCCCCAGCATTTT.

This clonotype was observed a handful of times. J is TRBJ1-6 and V is TRBV10-3, with D possibly being TRBD1 (5 bases). The V and J ends lost 11 bases and 8 bases respectively, with 13 bases between them. The CDR3 length is 12 residues. Germline V lookup: CDR1 ENHRY, CDR2 SYGVKD. CDR3 in DNA: TGTGCCGCGGGGCAGGGCTATTCACCCCTCCACTTT. As protein: CAAGQGYSPLHF.

This clonotype showed up many times. The chain has TRBV7-8 and TRBJ2-6; TRBD1 aligns across 9 bases. Germline CDR1 and CDR2: SGHVS and FQNEAQ. V gave up 3 bases and J gave up 4 bases; unmatched junction bases: 4. The CDR3 spans 16 residues. The CDR3 nucleotides are TGTGCCAGCAGCTTGGGACAGGGAGCCGGGGCCAACGTCCTGACTTTC. Amino acid sequence: CASSLGQGAGANVLTF.

The V and J genes are TRBV29-1 and TRBJ2-7, with 9 nucleotides matching TRBD2. The CDR3 contains 18 residues. The germline gives CDR1 SQVTM, CDR2 ANQGSEA. The V gene end was trimmed by 0 bases and the J gene end by 2 bases; junction bases not matched to a gene: 14. CDR3 sequence (DNA): TGCAGCGTTGAAGAGGGGCGGCCTAGCGGGGTAGATGCCTACGAGCAGTACTTC. Protein: CSVEEGRPSGVDAYEQYF.

This clonotype has more than one count but fewer than ten. V gene TRBV12-3 or TRBV12-4 combines with J gene TRBJ1-2; the match to TRBD1 covers 8 bases. CDR3 size: 16 residues. After removal of 4 bases from V and 3 bases from J, the junction contained 10 bases not matched to a gene. The DNA for the CDR3 is TGTGCCAGCAGTTCGCGAAAAGACAGGGGACACTATGGCTACACCTTC. Protein: CASSSRKDRGHYGYTF.

A few counts support this clonotype. The chain combines TRBV6-5 with TRBJ2-3; 8 nucleotides align to TRBD2. The CDR3 length is 13 residues. V was pared by 10 bases and J by 3 bases, with 6 bases of the junction left unmatched. Per germline, CDR1 MNHEY and CDR2 SVGAGI. CDR3 amino acids: CATRGGPTDTQYF. For the CDR3, the DNA is TGTGCCACCCGGGGGGGCCCAACAGATACGCAGTATTTT.

The V gene is TRBV7-9, the J gene TRBJ2-1; D is unclear. Germline CDR1 SEHNR, CDR2 FQNEAQ (reference sequence). V lost 1 base, J lost 7 bases, and 8 bases lay in between. CDR3 size: 13 residues. In nucleotides, the CDR3 is TGTGCCAGCAGCTTAGAAGGTGGGAATGAGCAGTTCTTC. This sequence encodes CASSLEGGNEQFF. The complete variable domain, with remaining parts taken from reference TRBV7-9 and TRBJ2-1, reads DTGVSQNPRHKITKRGQNVTFRCDPISEHNRLYWYRQTLGQGPEFLTYFQNEAQLEKSRLLSDRFSAERPKGSFSTLEIQRTEQGDSAMYLCASSLEGGNEQFFGPGTRLTVL.